A selection of T cell receptor beta chains follows, all from one sample in a study of CD8 T cells in ankylosing spondylitis. MiXCR, applied by TCRdb to the 5' RACE reads, yields one record per CDR3 protein. Among 250,000 or so distinct CDR3 sequences, roughly a quarter were seen once, and the ten largest hold around 0.64%. Material: blood, either unsorted or a sorted T cell fraction (not recorded which). These receptors were taken from a male donor with ankylosing spondylitis or in good health (not recorded which). Both conserved end residues are part of each CDR3. A D gene is named only where the DNA matches it firmly. The size entry is marked missing in some rows and otherwise reads once, few, many or a size class.

CDR3 protein: CASSFGGTNTGELFF
CDR3 DNA: TGTGCCAGCAGTTTTGGGGGAACAAACACCGGGGAGCTGTTTTTT
D gene: -
J gene: TRBJ2-2
clone size: -
V gene: TRBV27

CDR3 protein: CSVEGRFGEGEQFF
CDR3 DNA: TGCAGCGTTGAAGGTCGGTTCGGGGAAGGTGAGCAGTTCTTC
D gene: -
J gene: TRBJ2-1
clone size: many
V gene: TRBV29-1

CDR3 protein: CSASDSFATNEKLFF
CDR3 DNA: TGCAGTGCTAGCGACTCCTTTGCAACTAATGAAAAACTGTTTTTT
D gene: -
J gene: TRBJ1-4
clone size: -
V gene: TRBV20-1

CDR3 protein: CASATSGGKYEQYF
CDR3 DNA: TGTGCCAGCGCAACTAGCGGGGGGAAATACGAGCAGTACTTC
D gene: TRBD2
J gene: TRBJ2-7
clone size: -
V gene: TRBV28

CDR3 protein: CASSLSRGADTQYF
CDR3 DNA: TGTGCCAGCAGTTTATCGAGGGGCGCAGATACGCAGTATTTT
D gene: -
J gene: TRBJ2-3
clone size: -
V gene: TRBV27

CDR3 protein: CASRDRQTYGYTF
CDR3 DNA: TGTGCCAGCAGGGATAGACAGACCTATGGCTACACCTTC
D gene: -
J gene: TRBJ1-2
clone size: -
V gene: TRBV6-1

CDR3 protein: CASSTGLNRGYEQYF
CDR3 DNA: TGTGCCAGCAGTACGGGCTTGAACCGTGGCTACGAGCAGTACTTC
D gene: -
J gene: TRBJ2-7
clone size: -
V gene: TRBV6-2/TRBV6-3

CDR3 protein: CASSLSSGRSDGYTF
CDR3 DNA: TGTGCCAGCAGTTTGTCCTCAGGGAGAAGCGATGGCTACACCTTC
D gene: -
J gene: TRBJ1-2
clone size: few
V gene: TRBV12-3/TRBV12-4

CDR3 protein: CASSPRAVGELFF
CDR3 DNA: TGTGCCAGCAGTCCCAGGGCTGTCGGGGAGCTGTTTTTT
D gene: -
J gene: TRBJ2-2
clone size: -
V gene: TRBV12-3/TRBV12-4

CDR3 protein: CSAKLAVEQYF
CDR3 DNA: TGCAGTGCTAAACTAGCGGTCGAGCAGTACTTC
D gene: TRBD2
J gene: TRBJ2-7
clone size: many
V gene: TRBV20-1

CDR3 protein: CASSPQPGLVGEQFF
CDR3 DNA: TGTGCCAGCAGCCCCCAGCCGGGACTAGTTGGTGAGCAGTTCTTC
D gene: TRBD2
J gene: TRBJ2-1
clone size: -
V gene: TRBV7-2

CDR3 protein: CASSAPDRPDSPLHF
CDR3 DNA: TGTGCCAGTAGCGCTCCGGACAGGCCCGATTCACCCCTCCACTTT
D gene: TRBD1
J gene: TRBJ1-6
clone size: -
V gene: TRBV19

CDR3 protein: CASSGQTWETQYF
CDR3 DNA: TGCGCCAGCAGTGGACAGACATGGGAGACCCAGTACTTC
D gene: -
J gene: TRBJ2-5
clone size: -
V gene: TRBV10-2